A single sample is the source of the 32 T cell receptor beta chains below, sequenced in a study of blood T cell repertoires in COVID-19. Data came from immunoSEQ multiplex PCR; TCRdb stores just in-frame clones and leaves some out. The sample consists of 40,000 to 45,000 clones, approximately 90% of them appearing once. Sequencing used peripheral blood. Receptor source: a human donor in a cohort sampled during active COVID-19.

The genes are TRBV6-2 or TRBV6-3 and TRBJ2-7; 8 positions match TRBD2. The CDR3 loop spans 15 amino acids. Germline-derived CDR1 and CDR2 are MNHEY and SVGEGT. After removal of 5 bases from V and 0 bases from J, the junction contained 6 bases not matched to a gene. The CDR3 DNA reads as TGTGCCAGCAGTGATAGCGGGGTGCCCTCCTACGAGCAGTACTTC. Translated, it gives CASSDSGVPSYEQYF.

The V call is TRBV13, the J call TRBJ1-1; D possibly corresponds to TRBD1 (6 bases). The CDR3 consists of 15 residues. V gave up 6 bases and J gave up 1 base, with 15 bases separating them. The germline gives CDR1 PRHDT, CDR2 FYEKMQ (reference sequence). The CDR3 coding sequence is TGTGCCAGCAGTTTCACCACAGGGCAGAACACTGAAGCTTTCTTT. It is translated as CASSFTTGQNTEAFF.

The chain carries TRBV7-9 and TRBJ1-5, with a weak D call TRBD1 (5 bases). The CDR3 is 17 amino acids. Between the trimmed V and J ends, which lost 1 base and 2 bases, there was a span of 15 bases. From germline, CDR1 is SEHNR and CDR2 FQNEAQ (reference sequence). In DNA, the CDR3 is TGTGCCAGCAGCTTAGTCATGGGGGGGGGAGGCAATCAGCCCCAGCATTTT. Amino acids: CASSLVMGGGGNQPQHF.

The chain employs TRBV11-2 and TRBJ2-2; TRBD1 aligns across 8 bases. CDR1 is SGHAT and CDR2 is FQNNGV in the germline V gene. The CDR3 extends over 14 amino acids. Trimming at V came to 7 bases and at J to 3 bases, leaving 4 bases not matched to a gene. The CDR3 nucleotides read TGTGCCAGCACCCGGACAGGGCACACCGGGGAGCTGTTTTTT. This sequence encodes CASTRTGHTGELFF.

The V call is TRBV5-1, the J call TRBJ1-2; D remains unclear. V was pared by 2 bases and J by 4 bases, with 18 bases between. Germline loops: CDR1 SGHRS, CDR2 YFSETQ. The CDR3 covers 16 residues. The CDR3 DNA reads TGCGCCAGCAGCTTAGGTACAGAGATACAATCCTATGGCTACACCTTC. It is translated as CASSLGTEIQSYGYTF.

The chain joins TRBV7-3 to TRBJ2-7, with TRBD1 identical over 11 bases. Germline CDR1 reads SGHTA; CDR2 reads FQGTGA. This CDR3 region has 14 residues. The V gene end was trimmed by 5 bases and the J gene end by 3 bases; junction bases not matched to a gene: 3. CDR3 in amino acids: CASSPGTGGYEQYF. CDR3 bases: TGTGCCAGCAGCCCTGGGACAGGGGGCTACGAGCAGTACTTC.

Within the sample, this clone is medium-sized (0.01 to 0.1%). The CDR3 is CASRRTAVRTDTQYF. The CDR3 coding sequence is TGTGCCAGCAGAAGGACAGCGGTACGTACAGATACGCAGTATTTT. J is TRBJ2-3 and V is TRBV5-8; weak D call: TRBD1 (6 bases). This CDR3 is 15 amino acids long. Germline CDR1 SGHTS, CDR2 YDEGEE. The V end was cut by 5 bases, the J end by 3 bases, with 16 bases between.

The rearrangement links TRBV5-4 to TRBJ1-6, with a weak D call TRBD1 (6 bases). Trimming cost V 4 bases and J 8 bases, with 13 bases left between them. The V gene's germline CDR1 is SGHNT and CDR2 YYREEE (reference sequence). This CDR3 has 14 residues. In nucleotides, the CDR3 is TGTGCCAGCAGCCCCGGGACACATTATTCACCCCTCCACTTT. Translated: CASSPGTHYSPLHF.

The chain recombines TRBV2 with TRBJ1-1; D remains unclear. Germline-derived CDR1 and CDR2 are SNHLY and FYNNEI. The CDR3 is 11 amino acids. Trimming shortened V by 3 bases and J by 11 bases, and 10 bases separated the two germline ends. The CDR3 sequence is CASSDTGLAFF. The CDR3 DNA is TGTGCCAGCAGTGACACCGGACTGGCTTTCTTT.

V gene TRBV5-1 combines with J gene TRBJ2-1, with D tentatively TRBD2 (5 bases). CDR1 and CDR2 from the germline V gene are SGHRS and YFSETQ. The ends were cut back, 5 bases at V and 8 bases at J, with 8 bases in the middle. CDR3 length: 11 residues. CDR3 sequence reads: CASRLEYEQFF. The CDR3 region has the DNA TGCGCCAGCAGACTAGAATATGAGCAGTTCTTC.

V is TRBV7-6 and J is TRBJ2-1; 9 bases are a match to TRBD2. The CDR3 has 18 residues. V shed 3 bases, J shed 0 bases, and the junction held 9 bases outside the gene matches. Germline V gene data show CDR1 as SGHVS and CDR2 as FNYEAQ. CDR3 in amino acids: CASSFRSAGGISYNEQFF. The CDR3 DNA sequence: TGTGCCAGCAGCTTCCGAAGCGCGGGGGGGATCTCCTACAATGAGCAGTTCTTC.

The rearrangement joins TRBV3-1 (or the pseudogene TRBV3-2) to TRBJ2-2; 7 bases are a match to TRBD2. Germline assignment: CDR1 LGHDT and CDR2 YNNKEL (reference sequence). The CDR3 is made up of 17 amino acids. The trim removed 3 bases at V and 3 bases at J, leaving 10 bases unmatched. The CDR3 region is CASSHTASGKHTGELFF. The DNA for the CDR3 is TGTGCCAGCAGCCATACCGCGAGCGGGAAACACACCGGGGAGCTGTTTTTT.

This clone was recorded only once. The chain links TRBV6-6 to TRBJ1-4; TRBD1 is a possible D gene (6 bases). The V end was cut by 6 bases, the J end by 4 bases, with 12 bases between. Germline loops: CDR1 MNHNY, CDR2 SVGAGI (reference sequence). The CDR3 sequence is 14 residues long. CDR3 sequence: CASRGGGVNEKLFF. The CDR3 DNA reads TGTGCCAGCAGAGGGGGGGGCGTTAATGAAAAACTGTTTTTT.

The chain uses TRBV7-8 and TRBJ2-3; D may be TRBD2 (5 bases). The germline gives CDR1 SGHVS, CDR2 FQNEAQ. This CDR3 region has 15 residues. V shed 1 base and J shed 2 bases, with 10 bases lying between them. In nucleotides, the CDR3 is TGTGCCAGCAGCTTAGATGAGGGCTACACAGATACGCAGTATTTT. Its protein is CASSLDEGYTDTQYF.

This chain uses TRBV21-1 with TRBJ1-5. TRBV21-1 is listed as a pseudogene. The CDR3 length is 19 residues. CDR3 sequence reads: CASSKGREHRTYSNQPQHF. CDR3 nucleotide sequence: TGTGCCAGCAGCAAAGGGCGGGAACACCGGACTTATAGCAATCAGCCCCAGCATTTT.

The chain carries TRBV24-1 and TRBJ2-3; perhaps TRBD2 as D (6 bases). This CDR3 is 15 amino acids long. Germline assignment: CDR1 KGHDR and CDR2 SFDVKD. With 2 bases removed from V and 6 bases from J, the gap between germline ends came to 14 bases. In nucleotides, the CDR3 is TGTGCCACCAGTGATTCAAGAGGCCGGGGGGATACGCAGTATTTT. Its translation is CATSDSRGRGDTQYF.

This chain joins TRBV7-9 and TRBJ1-6, with unresolved D. CDR1 is SEHNR, CDR2 FQNEAQ, per germline (reference sequence). This CDR3 is 12 amino acids long. Trimming took 5 bases from V and 10 from J, leaving 9 bases between them. The CDR3 sequence is CASSPVSSPLHF. CDR3 nucleotide sequence: TGTGCCAGCAGCCCCGTGTCCTCACCCCTCCACTTT.

In regard to this clone: Other DNA sequences in the sample encode the same CDR3. This chain joins TRBV2 and TRBJ1-5, with 7 positions matching TRBD1. This CDR3 is 17 amino acids long. In germline, CDR1 is SNHLY, CDR2 FYNNEI. The J segment lost 6 bases and the V segment lost 0 bases, leaving 11 bases of the junction unmatched. The CDR3 nucleotides read TGTGCCAGCAGTGAAGCGCTTGGCAGGGGGTGGGGTCAGCCCCAGCATTTT. It encodes CASSEALGRGWGQPQHF.

This clone appeared once. The J gene is TRBJ1-5, the V gene TRBV10-3, with D unresolved. CDR3 length equals 14 residues. Germline loops: CDR1 ENHRY, CDR2 SYGVKD. V was shortened by 3 bases and J by 4 bases, with 10 bases between the two germline ends. The CDR3 protein is CAISEQNPNQPQHF. CDR3 DNA sequence: TGTGCCATCAGTGAACAGAACCCTAATCAGCCCCAGCATTTT.

This clone was seen only once. The J gene is TRBJ1-5, the V gene TRBV19, with 11 bases aligning to TRBD1. In germline, CDR1 is LNHDA, CDR2 SQIVND (reference sequence). The ends lost 3 bases at V and 7 bases at J; junction bases unmatched: 5. The CDR3 is 15 amino acids. The CDR3 DNA reads TGTGCCAGTAGTATCGGACAGGGGGCAGGGCAGCCCCAGCATTTT. It is translated as CASSIGQGAGQPQHF.

V and J are TRBV2 and TRBJ2-5; 9 nucleotides line up with TRBD2. The germline CDR1 and CDR2 sequences are SNHLY and FYNNEI. J lost 10 bases, V lost 8 bases, and 8 bases had no gene match. CDR3 length: 12 residues. The DNA of the CDR3 is TGTGCCAGCGTCTGGACTAGCGAGGTCCAGTACTTC. Its translation: CASVWTSEVQYF.

Only a few counts were recorded for this clone. This chain links TRBV11-3 with TRBJ1-1, with D possibly being TRBD1 (5 bases). Between the trimmed V and J ends, which lost 5 bases and 4 bases, there was a span of 11 bases. Germline lookup yields CDR1 SGHNT and CDR2 YENEEA. CDR3 length: 13 residues. The CDR3 nucleotides read TGTGCCAGCAGCCGGGGCGGGGGCACTGAAGCTTTCTTT. Its translation: CASSRGGGTEAFF.

The CDR3 sequence is CARQNYMARGYTF. The CDR3 bases are TGTGCCCGTCAAAACTACATGGCGCGGGGCTACACCTTC. The chain recombines TRBV30 with TRBJ1-2, with D uncertain. Trimming cost V 8 bases and J 8 bases, with 21 bases left between them. In germline, CDR1 is GTSNPN, CDR2 SVGIG (reference sequence). The CDR3 loop spans 13 amino acids.

The chain has TRBV9 and TRBJ1-2, with 9 bases that match TRBD1. This CDR3 region has 14 residues. The V gene's germline CDR1 is SGDLS and CDR2 YYNGEE. Unmatched junction bases numbered 9, after V lost 4 bases and J lost 8 bases. CDR3 protein: CASSLTGTGNGYTF. For the CDR3, the DNA is TGTGCCAGCAGCCTAACCGGGACAGGGAACGGCTACACCTTC.

The rearrangement joins TRBV3-1 (or the pseudogene TRBV3-2) to TRBJ1-1, with a tentative D call TRBD1 (6 bases). V lost 3 bases, J lost 6 bases, and 20 bases lay in between. Germline lookup yields CDR1 LGHDT and CDR2 YNNKEL (reference sequence). The CDR3 consists of 16 residues. The CDR3 spells CASSHRAGAGVAEAFF. In DNA, the CDR3 is TGTGCCAGCAGCCACAGAGCGGGGGCAGGGGTGGCTGAAGCTTTCTTT.

The V gene is TRBV27, the J gene TRBJ2-3, with 7 bases identical to TRBD2. J was trimmed by 2 bases and V by 7 bases; bases with no gene match: 9. CDR1 and CDR2 from the germline V gene are MNHEY and SMNVEV (reference sequence). The CDR3 runs 15 residues. Here the CDR3 reads CASNEAAGVTDTQYF. In nucleotides, the CDR3 is TGTGCCAGCAACGAGGCGGCGGGGGTCACAGATACGCAGTATTTT.

CDR3 sequence: CASSSGTVSEAFF. The CDR3 region has the DNA TGTGCCAGTAGCTCCGGGACAGTTTCTGAAGCTTTCTTT. The genes are TRBV19 and TRBJ1-1; 7 bases align to TRBD1. The CDR3 consists of 13 residues. Trimming at V came to 6 bases and at J to 6 bases, leaving 7 bases not matched to a gene. Germline V gene sequence: CDR1 LNHDA, CDR2 SQIVND (reference sequence).

This clone showed up just once. The chain links TRBV6-5 to TRBJ2-5; TRBD1 matches at 9 bases. CDR1 is MNHEY, CDR2 SVGAGI, per germline. CDR3 size: 14 residues. V dropped 6 bases and J dropped 6; count of bases not matched to a gene: 8. The chain's CDR3 is CASRTGTGRKTQYF. CDR3 DNA sequence: TGTGCCAGCAGAACCGGGACAGGGCGAAAGACCCAGTACTTC.

The rearrangement uses TRBV2 and TRBJ1-6, with 8 bases fitting TRBD1. Looked up from germline, CDR1 is SNHLY and CDR2 is FYNNEI. Unmatched junction bases numbered 5, after V lost 9 bases and J lost 7 bases. This CDR3 comprises 13 residues. CDR3 DNA: TGTGCCAGTCGGACAGGGACCAATTCACCCCTCCACTTT. Translation gives CASRTGTNSPLHF.

The gene calls are TRBV5-1 and TRBJ2-7, with 11 bases matching TRBD1. With 4 bases clipped from V and 3 bases from J, the junction kept 3 bases outside the gene matches. This CDR3 is 14 amino acids long. Germline V gene data show CDR1 as SGHRS and CDR2 as YFSETQ. The CDR3 nucleotides are TGCGCCAGCAGCCCCGGGACAGGGGGCTACGAGCAGTACTTC. Translation: CASSPGTGGYEQYF.

This chain links TRBV6-5 with TRBJ2-2; 7 bases fit TRBD2. Trimming took 2 bases from V and 3 from J; bases not matched to a gene: 6. The CDR3 length is 16 residues. CDR1 is MNHEY, CDR2 SVGAGI, per germline. The CDR3 DNA reads as TGTGCCAGCAGTTACGTGGGGGGAGGGGACACCGGGGAGCTGTTTTTT. Protein product: CASSYVGGGDTGELFF.

V usage is TRBV5-1 and J usage is TRBJ2-1; 10 nucleotides match TRBD1. The ends lost 2 bases at V and 5 bases at J; junction bases unmatched: 4. CDR3 length equals 15 residues. Germline CDR1 reads SGHRS; CDR2 reads YFSETQ. CDR3 nucleotide sequence: TGCGCCAGCAGCTTCCGACAGGGGGCGGACAATGAGCAGTTCTTC. Amino acid sequence: CASSFRQGADNEQFF.